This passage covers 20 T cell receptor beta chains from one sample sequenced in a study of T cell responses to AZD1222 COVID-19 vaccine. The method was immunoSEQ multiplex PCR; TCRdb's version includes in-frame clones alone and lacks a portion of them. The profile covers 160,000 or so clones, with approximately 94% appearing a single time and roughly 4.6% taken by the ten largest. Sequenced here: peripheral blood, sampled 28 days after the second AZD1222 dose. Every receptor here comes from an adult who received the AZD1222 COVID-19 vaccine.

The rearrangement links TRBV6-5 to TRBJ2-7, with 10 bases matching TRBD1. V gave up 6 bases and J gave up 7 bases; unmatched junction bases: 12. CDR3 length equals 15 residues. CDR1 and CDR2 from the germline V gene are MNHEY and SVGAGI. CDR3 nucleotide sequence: TGTGCCAGCAGGCGCGGGGGGACAGGGGTCGGGGAGCAGTACTTC. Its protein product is CASRRGGTGVGEQYF.

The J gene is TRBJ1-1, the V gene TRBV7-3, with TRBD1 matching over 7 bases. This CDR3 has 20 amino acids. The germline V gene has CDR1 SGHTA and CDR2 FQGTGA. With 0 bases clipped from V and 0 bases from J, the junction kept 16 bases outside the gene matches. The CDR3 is CASSLTGIKGGGRMNTEAFF. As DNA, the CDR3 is TGTGCCAGCAGCTTAACAGGGATTAAAGGGGGCGGTCGGATGAACACTGAAGCTTTCTTT.

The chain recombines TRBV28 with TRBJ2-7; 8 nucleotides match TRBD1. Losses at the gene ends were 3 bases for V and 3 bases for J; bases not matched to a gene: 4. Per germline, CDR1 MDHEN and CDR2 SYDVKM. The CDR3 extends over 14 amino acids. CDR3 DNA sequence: TGTGCCAGCAGTTTTTCTGGACAGGGCTACGAGCAGTACTTC. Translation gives CASSFSGQGYEQYF.

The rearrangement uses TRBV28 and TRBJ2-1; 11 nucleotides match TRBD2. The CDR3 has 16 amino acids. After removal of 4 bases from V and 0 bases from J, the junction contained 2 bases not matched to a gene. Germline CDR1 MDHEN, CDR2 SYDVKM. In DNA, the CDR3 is TGTGCCAGCAGTTCCACTAGCGGGAGCTCCTACAATGAGCAGTTCTTC. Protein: CASSSTSGSSYNEQFF. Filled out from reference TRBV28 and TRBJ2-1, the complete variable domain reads DVKVTQSSRYLVKRTGEKVFLECVQDMDHENMFWYRQDPGLGLRLIYFSYDVKMKEKGDIPEGYSVSREKKERFSLILESASTNQTSMYLCASSSTSGSSYNEQFFGPGTRLTVL.

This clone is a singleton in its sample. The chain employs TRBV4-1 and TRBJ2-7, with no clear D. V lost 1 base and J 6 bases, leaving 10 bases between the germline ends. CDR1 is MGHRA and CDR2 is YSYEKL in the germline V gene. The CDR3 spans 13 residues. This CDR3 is CASSQVGVGEQYF. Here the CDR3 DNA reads TGCGCCAGCAGCCAAGTTGGGGTAGGCGAGCAGTACTTC.

CDR3 in amino acids: CASSLADGGPYEQYF. The CDR3 DNA is TGTGCCAGCAGCTTAGCGGACGGAGGGCCCTACGAGCAGTACTTC. This chain joins TRBV7-2 and TRBJ2-7; TRBD2 is a possible D gene (6 bases). CDR1 is SGHTA and CDR2 is FQGNSA in the germline V gene. This CDR3 has 15 residues. V lost 0 bases and J 2 bases, leaving 11 bases between the germline ends. Filled out from reference TRBV7-2 and TRBJ2-7, the complete variable domain reads GAGVSQSPSNKVTEKGKDVELRCDPISGHTALYWYRQSLGQGLEFLIYFQGNSAPDKSGLPSDRFSAERTGGSVSTLTIQRTQQEDSAVYLCASSLADGGPYEQYFGPGTRLTVT.

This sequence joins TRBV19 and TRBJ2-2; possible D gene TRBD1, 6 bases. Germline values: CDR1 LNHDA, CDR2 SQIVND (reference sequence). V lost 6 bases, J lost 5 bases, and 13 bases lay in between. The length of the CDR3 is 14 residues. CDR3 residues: CASRYRVGTGELFF. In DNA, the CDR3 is TGTGCCAGTAGATACAGGGTTGGGACCGGGGAGCTGTTTTTT.

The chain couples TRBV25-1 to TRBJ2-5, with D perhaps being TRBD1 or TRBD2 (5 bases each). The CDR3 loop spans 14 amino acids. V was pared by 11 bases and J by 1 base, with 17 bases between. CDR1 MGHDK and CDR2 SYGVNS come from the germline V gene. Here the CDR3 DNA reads TGTGCCTCACAGGCGGGCAGCTCCCAAGAGACCCAGTACTTC. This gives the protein CASQAGSSQETQYF.

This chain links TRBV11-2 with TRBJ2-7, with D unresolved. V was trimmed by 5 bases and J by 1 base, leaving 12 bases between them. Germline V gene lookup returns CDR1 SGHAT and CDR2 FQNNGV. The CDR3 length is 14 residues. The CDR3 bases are TGTGCCAGCAGCACCCCACGGAATTCCTACGAGCAGTACTTC. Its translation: CASSTPRNSYEQYF.

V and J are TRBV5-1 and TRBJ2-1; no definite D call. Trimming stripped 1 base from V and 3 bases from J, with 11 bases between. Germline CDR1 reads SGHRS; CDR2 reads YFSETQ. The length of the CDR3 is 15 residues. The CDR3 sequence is CASSLFEQNYNEQFF. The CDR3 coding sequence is TGCGCCAGCAGCTTGTTCGAGCAGAACTACAATGAGCAGTTCTTC.

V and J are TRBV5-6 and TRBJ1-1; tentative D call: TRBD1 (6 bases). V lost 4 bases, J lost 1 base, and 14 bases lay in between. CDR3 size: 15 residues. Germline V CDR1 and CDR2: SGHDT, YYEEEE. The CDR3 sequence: CASSHPLQGNTEAFF. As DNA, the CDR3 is TGTGCCAGCAGCCATCCCTTACAGGGGAACACTGAAGCTTTCTTT.

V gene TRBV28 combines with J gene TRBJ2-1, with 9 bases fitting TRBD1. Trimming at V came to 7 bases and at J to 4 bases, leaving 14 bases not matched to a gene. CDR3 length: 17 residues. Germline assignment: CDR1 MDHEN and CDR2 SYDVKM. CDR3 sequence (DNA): TGTGCCAGCAATCCACAGGGGGCGCTAAACTTTTACAATGAGCAGTTCTTC. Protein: CASNPQGALNFYNEQFF.

In DNA form, the CDR3 reads TGTGCCAGCAGGACCACGGGGGCTGGGACAGATACGCAGTATTTT. Translation: CASRTTGAGTDTQYF. This chain links TRBV2 with TRBJ2-3; D tentatively reads TRBD1 or TRBD2 (6 bases each). Looked up from germline, CDR1 is SNHLY and CDR2 is FYNNEI. V was trimmed by 6 bases and J by 3 bases, leaving 16 bases between them. The CDR3 extends over 15 amino acids.

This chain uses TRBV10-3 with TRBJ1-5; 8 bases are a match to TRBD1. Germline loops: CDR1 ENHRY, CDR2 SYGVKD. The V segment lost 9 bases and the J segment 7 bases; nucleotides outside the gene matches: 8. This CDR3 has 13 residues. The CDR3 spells CAMLQGVWQPQHF. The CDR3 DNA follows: TGTGCCATGCTACAGGGGGTCTGGCAGCCCCAGCATTTT.

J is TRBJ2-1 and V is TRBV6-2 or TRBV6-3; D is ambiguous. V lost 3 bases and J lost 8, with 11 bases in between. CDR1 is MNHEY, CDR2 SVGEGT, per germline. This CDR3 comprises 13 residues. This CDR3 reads CASSYYLVDEQFF. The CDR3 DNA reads TGTGCCAGCAGTTATTACTTAGTAGATGAGCAGTTCTTC.

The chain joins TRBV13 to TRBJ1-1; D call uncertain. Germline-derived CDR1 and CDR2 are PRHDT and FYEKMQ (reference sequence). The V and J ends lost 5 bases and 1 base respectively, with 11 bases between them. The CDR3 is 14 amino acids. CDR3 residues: CASSPGVKNTEAFF. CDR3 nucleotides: TGTGCCAGCAGCCCGGGAGTTAAGAACACTGAAGCTTTCTTT.

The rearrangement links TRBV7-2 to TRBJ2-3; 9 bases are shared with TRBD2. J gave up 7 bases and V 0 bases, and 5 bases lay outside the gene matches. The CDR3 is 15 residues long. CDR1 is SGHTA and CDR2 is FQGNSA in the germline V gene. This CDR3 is CASSLALGLAYTQYF. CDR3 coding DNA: TGTGCCAGCAGCTTAGCCCTGGGACTAGCTTATACGCAGTATTTT.

The CDR3 is CASSPSWTPGNTIYF. DNA for the CDR3: TGTGCCAGCAGCCCCAGCTGGACACCTGGAAACACCATATATTTT. The genes are TRBV7-9 and TRBJ1-3; possibly TRBD1 for D (5 bases). This CDR3 is built from 15 residues. Germline V gene data show CDR1 as SEHNR and CDR2 as FQNEAQ (reference sequence). Trimming stripped 5 bases from V and 2 bases from J, with 13 bases between.

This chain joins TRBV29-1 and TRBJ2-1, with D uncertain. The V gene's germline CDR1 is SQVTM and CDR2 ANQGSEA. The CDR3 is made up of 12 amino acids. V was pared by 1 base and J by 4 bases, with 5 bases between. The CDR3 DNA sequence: TGCAGCGTTGAAGCACTTTACAATGAGCAGTTCTTC. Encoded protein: CSVEALYNEQFF.

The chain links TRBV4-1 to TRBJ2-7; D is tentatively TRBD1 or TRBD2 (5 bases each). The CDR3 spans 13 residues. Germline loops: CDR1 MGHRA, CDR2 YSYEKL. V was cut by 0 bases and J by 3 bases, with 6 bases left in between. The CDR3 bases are TGCGCCAGCAGCCAAGAGGGGGACTACGAGCAGTACTTC. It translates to CASSQEGDYEQYF.